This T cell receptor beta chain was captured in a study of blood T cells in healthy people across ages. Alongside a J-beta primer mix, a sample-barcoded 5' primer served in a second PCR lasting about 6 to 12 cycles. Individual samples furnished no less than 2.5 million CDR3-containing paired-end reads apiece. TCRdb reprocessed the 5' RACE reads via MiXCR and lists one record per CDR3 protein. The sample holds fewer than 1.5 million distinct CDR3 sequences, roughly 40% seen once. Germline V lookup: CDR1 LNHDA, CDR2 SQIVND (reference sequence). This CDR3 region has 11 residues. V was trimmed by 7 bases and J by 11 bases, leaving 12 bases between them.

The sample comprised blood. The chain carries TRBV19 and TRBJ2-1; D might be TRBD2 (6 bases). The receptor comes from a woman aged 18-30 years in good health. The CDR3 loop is CASKLGGQQFF. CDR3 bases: TGTGCCAGTAAACTGGGGGGACAGCAGTTCTTC. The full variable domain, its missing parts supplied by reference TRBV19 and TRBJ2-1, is DGGITQSPKYLFRKEGQNVTLSCEQNLNHDAMYWYRQDPGQGLRLIYYSQIVNDFQKGDIAEGYSVSREKKESFPLTVTSAQKNPTAFYLCASKLGGQQFFGPGTRLTVL.